This entry features one T cell receptor beta chain sequence. No antigen is known for it. The data derive from a study of cytomegalovirus exposure and HLA in healthy donors. Points from the study as a whole: Links to common viral pathogens appeared, in a later analysis, for several of the most significant clusters. What a later analysis reportedly showed was that an Asian-associated ancestry cluster had fewer N-insertions than the approximately 700-donor mean.

The PCR used 60 Vbeta and 13 Jbeta primers. Per the authors' pipeline: An analysis that came later counted around 80 million unique TCR beta chains, approximately 9.9 million shared. Profiled with immunoSEQ multiplex PCR; TCRdb holds only in-frame clones, not every one. V, J and clone size were drawn from that table, and D and trimming were deduced from the DNA. Its listing shows roughly 190,000 clones. Germline lookup yields CDR1 MNHNS and CDR2 SASEGT. This CDR3 has 13 amino acids. V was pared by 5 bases and J by 6 bases, with 11 bases between. The V gene is TRBV6-1, the J gene TRBJ1-5; D is ambiguous. The sequence was collected from a woman aged 18 to 35 in good health and CMV-seropositive. Sequences were obtained from PBMCs. The CDR3, as DNA: TGTGCCAGCAGTCGAGGGCTGAGTCAGCCCCAGCATTTT. It is translated as CASSRGLSQPQHF.